This T cell receptor (beta chain) was sequenced in a study of T-cell reconstitution after alpha-beta-depleted transplantation in children. Germline values: CDR1 SEHNR, CDR2 FQNEAQ (reference sequence). The V and J ends lost 3 bases and 1 base respectively, with 9 bases between them. The CDR3 has 14 residues. As for this clonotype: What it binds is not known.

TCRbeta library preparation incorporated unique molecular identifiers. TCRdb reprocessed the PCR reads via MiXCR and lists one record per CDR3 protein. The sample gives around 700,000 distinct CDR3 sequences, roughly 14% of which show up once; 0.75% to 0.85% is in the top ten. Overall study results and limits: Several hundred rapidly expanded clones from non-depleted graft cells reportedly supplied alpha-beta T cells about two months post-transplant.

The specimen was PBMCs, collected before TCRalphabeta/CD19-depleted stem cell transplant. This chain uses TRBV7-9 with TRBJ2-5, with no clear D. This TCR derives from a girl aged 2 to 10 with congenital amegakaryocytic thrombocytopenia, due to receive a stem cell transplant. The CDR3 DNA reads TGTGCCAGCAGCTTGTTCATCGGCCAAGAGACCCAGTACTTC. Its protein is CASSLFIGQETQYF.